A single sample gave rise to the 26 T cell receptor beta chains below, sequenced in a study of T cell responses to AZD1222 COVID-19 vaccine. Profiling relied on immunoSEQ multiplex PCR, and the TCRdb table lists in-frame clones only, not all of them. The sample comprises 150,000 to 180,000 clones, roughly nine tenths of which are singletons, and 5.5% to 6% rests with the top ten. The sample here was peripheral blood, taken on day 0 of MenACWY control vaccination. Receptor source: an adult in good health.

The rearrangement links TRBV28 to TRBJ1-1; D is possibly TRBD1 (5 bases). The CDR3 consists of 16 residues. V was pared by 5 bases and J by 0 bases, with 16 bases between. Germline V gene data show CDR1 as MDHEN and CDR2 as SYDVKM. Written as DNA, the CDR3 is TGTGCCAGCAGTGCAGGGATGGGTCTCATGAACACTGAAGCTTTCTTT. Protein product: CASSAGMGLMNTEAFF. Filled out from reference TRBV28 and TRBJ1-1, the complete variable domain reads DVKVTQSSRYLVKRTGEKVFLECVQDMDHENMFWYRQDPGLGLRLIYFSYDVKMKEKGDIPEGYSVSREKKERFSLILESASTNQTSMYLCASSAGMGLMNTEAFFGQGTRLTVV.

The chain recombines TRBV7-2 with TRBJ2-1, with TRBD2 matching 10 bases. In germline, CDR1 is SGHTA, CDR2 FQGNSA. The V segment lost 0 bases and the J segment 7 bases; nucleotides outside the gene matches: 6. The CDR3 runs 16 residues. CDR3 in DNA: TGTGCCAGCAGCTTAGCCTCTAGCGGGAGTCTTAATGAGCAGTTCTTC. Translating it yields CASSLASSGSLNEQFF.

This sequence joins TRBV19 and TRBJ2-6, with 8 bases fitting TRBD1. CDR3 length equals 19 residues. Trimming at V came to 6 bases and at J to 0 bases, leaving 13 bases not matched to a gene. The germline V gene has CDR1 LNHDA and CDR2 SQIVND (reference sequence). The CDR3 DNA reads TGTGCCAGTAGCCCTGGCCGGACAGGGACTTTCTCTGGGGCCAACGTCCTGACTTTC. As protein: CASSPGRTGTFSGANVLTF. Filled out from reference TRBV19 and TRBJ2-6, the complete variable domain reads DGGITQSPKYLFRKEGQNVTLSCEQNLNHDAMYWYRQDPGQGLRLIYYSQIVNDFQKGDIAEGYSVSREKKESFPLTVTSAQKNPTAFYLCASSPGRTGTFSGANVLTFGAGSRLTVL.

V is TRBV9 and J is TRBJ2-5; 9 positions match TRBD2. The CDR3 loop spans 15 amino acids. J gave up 2 bases and V 4 bases, and 6 bases lay outside the gene matches. The germline V gene encodes CDR1 SGDLS and CDR2 YYNGEE. Here the CDR3 reads CASSSGLALQETQYF. DNA of the CDR3: TGTGCCAGCAGCTCTGGACTAGCGCTACAAGAGACCCAGTACTTC.

The gene calls are TRBV7-9 and TRBJ1-1; unclear D gene. Germline values: CDR1 SEHNR, CDR2 FQNEAQ (reference sequence). Trimming pared 2 bases from V and 5 bases from J, leaving 9 bases between. The CDR3 is 13 residues long. CDR3 bases: TGTGCCAGCAGCTTACACGGGGAGACTGAAGCTTTCTTT. The encoded protein is CASSLHGETEAFF.

This chain links TRBV6-5 with TRBJ2-2; D gene unclear. The CDR3 loop spans 12 amino acids. The germline V gene has CDR1 MNHEY and CDR2 SVGAGI. V lost 4 bases to trimming and J lost 4 bases, with 4 bases between them. The CDR3 nucleotides are TGTGCCAGCAGTTCAGCCACCGGGGAGCTGTTTTTT. Residues: CASSSATGELFF.

This clone has only a few counts. The V gene is TRBV7-9, the J gene TRBJ1-2, with 12 bases identical to TRBD1. V was clipped by 4 bases and J by 6 bases; unmatched bases: 3. Germline CDR1 reads SEHNR; CDR2 reads FQNEAQ (reference sequence). The CDR3 spans 14 residues. The DNA of the CDR3 is TGTGCCAGCAGCTCGGGACAGGGGGCGAATGGCTACACCTTC. Amino acids: CASSSGQGANGYTF.

V is TRBV20-1 and J is TRBJ1-4; possible D gene TRBD1, 6 bases. This CDR3 is 14 amino acids long. Germline values: CDR1 DFQATT, CDR2 SNEGSKA (reference sequence). V lost 3 bases, J lost 6 bases, and 14 bases lay in between. CDR3 nucleotides: TGCAGTGCTAGTCAGGGGAGGGGGGATGAAAAACTGTTTTTT. Its translation: CSASQGRGDEKLFF.

CDR3 protein: CASSGADRGEETQYF. CDR3 coding DNA: TGTGCCAGCAGCGGCGCGGACAGGGGAGAGGAGACCCAGTACTTC. The rearrangement links TRBV6-6 to TRBJ2-5; 9 bases fit TRBD1. This CDR3 is 15 amino acids long. V was pared by 6 bases and J by 5 bases, with 10 bases of the junction left unmatched. Germline values: CDR1 MNHNY, CDR2 SVGAGI (reference sequence).

This clone was detected a few times. This chain uses TRBV19 with TRBJ2-5; D is possibly TRBD1 (6 bases). CDR3 length equals 14 residues. Germline loops: CDR1 LNHDA, CDR2 SQIVND (reference sequence). The V end lost 5 bases, the J end lost 1 base, and 11 bases lay between the germline ends. CDR3 coding DNA: TGTGCCAGTAGTTATGGACAGCTCCAAGAGACCCAGTACTTC. It encodes CASSYGQLQETQYF.

This clone appeared once. The chain has TRBV11-2 and TRBJ2-7, with 7 bases fitting TRBD1. Germline assignment: CDR1 SGHAT and CDR2 FQNNGV. The length of the CDR3 is 16 residues. The V and J ends lost 5 bases and 3 bases, in that order; junction bases with no gene match: 13. The CDR3 DNA reads as TGTGCCAGCAGCCCCATCGATCGGACAGGAAGCTACGAGCAGTACTTC. As protein: CASSPIDRTGSYEQYF.

The gene calls are TRBV5-1 and TRBJ2-3, with 12 nucleotides matching TRBD2. The CDR3 is 17 residues long. Germline V gene sequence: CDR1 SGHRS, CDR2 YFSETQ. V lost 2 bases, J lost 3 bases, and 7 bases stayed unmatched. CDR3 DNA: TGCGCCAGCAGCTTTAAACTAGCGGGAGGTAAAACAGATACGCAGTATTTT. It encodes CASSFKLAGGKTDTQYF.

This sequence joins TRBV7-9 and TRBJ2-2; 15 nucleotides agree with TRBD2. Germline values: CDR1 SEHNR, CDR2 FQNEAQ (reference sequence). The V segment lost 3 bases and the J segment 0 bases; nucleotides outside the gene matches: 2. The CDR3 loop spans 18 amino acids. In DNA form, the CDR3 reads TGTGCCAGCAGCTTCGGGACTAGCGGGGGGTCGAACACCGGGGAGCTGTTTTTT. Translating gives CASSFGTSGGSNTGELFF.

V is TRBV6-1 and J is TRBJ1-5, with D hard to call. The CDR3 spans 16 residues. Germline V gene lookup returns CDR1 MNHNS and CDR2 SASEGT. V was pared by 4 bases and J by 1 base, with 14 bases between. Here the CDR3 DNA reads TGTGCCAGCAGTGGACGTGAGGGATTAAGCAATCAGCCCCAGCATTTT. Translation gives CASSGREGLSNQPQHF.

V usage is TRBV19 and J usage is TRBJ1-5, with a tentative D call TRBD1 (5 bases). CDR1 is LNHDA, CDR2 SQIVND, per germline (reference sequence). V dropped 5 bases and J dropped 4 bases, with 12 bases sitting between them. CDR3 length: 14 amino acids. The CDR3 DNA is TGTGCCAGTAGTCCCCTGGGGGGGAATCAGCCCCAGCATTTT. It is translated as CASSPLGGNQPQHF.

The count of this clone is one. The chain carries TRBV4-2 and TRBJ2-2; D is possibly TRBD2 (6 bases). The CDR3 covers 15 residues. V was shortened by 3 bases and J by 4 bases, with 12 bases between the two germline ends. Germline CDR1 is LGHNA and CDR2 is YNFKEQ. The CDR3 DNA reads as TGTGCCAGCAGCCAGACTAGTGTATCCACCGGGGAGCTGTTTTTT. This gives the protein CASSQTSVSTGELFF.

The chain is built from TRBV5-4 and TRBJ1-1; D not certain. The germline V gene encodes CDR1 SGHNT and CDR2 YYREEE (reference sequence). The length of the CDR3 is 15 residues. V was pared by 0 bases and J by 4 bases, with 13 bases between. In nucleotides, the CDR3 is TGTGCCAGCAGCTTGGCAGGAGTTCGGGTCACTGAAGCTTTCTTT. It codes for CASSLAGVRVTEAFF. Drawing the rest from reference TRBV5-4 and TRBJ1-1, the complete variable domain is ETGVTQSPTHLIKTRGQQVTLRCSSQSGHNTVSWYQQALGQGPQFIFQYYREEENGRGNFPPRFSGLQFPNYSSELNVNALELDDSALYLCASSLAGVRVTEAFFGQGTRLTVV.

The chain has TRBV18 and TRBJ1-1, with D hard to call. The CDR3 contains 13 residues. V lost 5 bases, J lost 1 base, and 8 bases lay in between. Germline V gives CDR1 KGHSH, CDR2 LQKENI. CDR3 in DNA: TGTGCCAGCTCAAGAAAGCCGAACACTGAAGCTTTCTTT. Translating gives CASSRKPNTEAFF.

The chain uses TRBV10-3 and TRBJ1-1; D perhaps matches TRBD1 (6 bases). CDR1 and CDR2 (germline): ENHRY, SYGVKD. The CDR3 sequence is 14 residues long. V shed 4 bases and J shed 4 bases, with 13 bases lying between them. The DNA of the CDR3 is TGTGCCATCAGTGCGGGGGGGCAAAGCACTGAAGCTTTCTTT. Amino acid sequence: CAISAGGQSTEAFF.

A word on this clone: One end of the junction does not line up with germline, which may come from a read error. V and J are TRBV7-2 and TRBJ2-1; 11 positions agree with TRBD2. The germline V gene encodes CDR1 SGHTA and CDR2 FQGNSA. This CDR3 is 15 amino acids long. CDR3 in amino acids: CASSLAGGTYNEQFF. CDR3 nucleotide sequence: TGTGCCAGCAGCCTAGCGGGGGGAACCTACAATGAGCAGTTCTTC.

The chain joins TRBV30 to TRBJ2-1; perhaps TRBD2 as D (6 bases). Trimming took 5 bases from V and 2 from J, leaving 10 bases between them. The CDR3 contains 13 residues. Germline loops: CDR1 GTSNPN, CDR2 SVGIG (reference sequence). Here the CDR3 DNA reads TGTGCCTGGGGGCCGGGAGCCTACAATGAGCAGTTCTTC. Its protein product is CAWGPGAYNEQFF.

This clone was observed a handful of times. The J gene is TRBJ2-5, the V gene TRBV5-1; 9 bases are a match to TRBD2. This CDR3 comprises 14 residues. The ends lost 4 bases at V and 4 bases at J; junction bases unmatched: 5. Germline assignment: CDR1 SGHRS and CDR2 YFSETQ. The CDR3 DNA is TGCGCCAGCAGCGGGCTAGCGGGGACAGAGACCCAGTACTTC. Amino acid sequence: CASSGLAGTETQYF.

The V and J genes are TRBV7-3 and TRBJ2-7, with 13 bases aligning to TRBD2. Germline CDR1 and CDR2: SGHTA and FQGTGA. CDR3 length equals 16 residues. The V and J ends lost 5 bases and 0 bases, in that order; junction bases with no gene match: 4. CDR3 sequence (DNA): TGTGCCAGCAGCGCCGGGACTAGCGGGACCTCCTACGAGCAGTACTTC. It is translated as CASSAGTSGTSYEQYF.

The chain links TRBV7-9 to TRBJ2-2; 8 bases match TRBD1. The germline CDR1 and CDR2 sequences are SEHNR and FQNEAQ (reference sequence). V shed 5 bases and J 6 bases; nucleotides not matched to a gene: 2. CDR3 length: 13 residues. CDR3 in amino acids: CASSRTGSGELFF. DNA for the CDR3: TGTGCCAGCAGCCGGACAGGGTCCGGGGAGCTGTTTTTT.

This chain links TRBV5-6 with TRBJ2-7; perhaps TRBD1 as D (6 bases). CDR1 is SGHDT, CDR2 YYEEEE, per germline. V was shortened by 4 bases and J by 0 bases, with 14 bases between the two germline ends. The CDR3 runs 15 residues. In DNA form, the CDR3 reads TGTGCCAGCAGCGAAACAGGGATATACTCCTACGAGCAGTACTTC. It is translated as CASSETGIYSYEQYF.

V gene TRBV11-3 combines with J gene TRBJ1-2; maybe TRBD1 (5 bases). The length of the CDR3 is 13 residues. CDR1 and CDR2 from the germline V gene are SGHNT and YENEEA. V was trimmed by 5 bases and J by 7 bases, leaving 14 bases between them. The CDR3 sequence: CASSVQDTGGYTF. The CDR3 DNA reads as TGTGCCAGCAGCGTTCAGGACACGGGTGGCTACACCTTC.